These 6 T cell receptor beta chains were sequenced from one sample in a study of beta chain features in type 1 diabetes. Expressed TCRB transcripts were sequenced, since all the RNA that had been isolated was reverse transcribed. TCRdb keeps only in-frame clones here, not all; method: immunoSEQ multiplex PCR. Of about 150,000 clones listed, roughly 10% are singletons. Sequencing used naive CD4+ T cells from blood. The origin of the receptors is a man aged 18 to 29 in good health.

The chain joins TRBV6-1 to TRBJ1-2; 8 nucleotides align to TRBD1. This CDR3 contains 17 residues. The ends lost 2 bases at V and 0 bases at J; junction bases unmatched: 8. CDR1 and CDR2 from the germline V gene are MNHNS and SASEGT. In DNA form, the CDR3 reads TGTGCCAGCAGTGAAAAAGTGACAGGGGATACTAACTATGGCTACACCTTC. Translating it yields CASSEKVTGDTNYGYTF.

This clone was found a few times. The chain joins TRBV6-5 to TRBJ2-7, with D possibly TRBD1 on 6 matching bases. The germline CDR1 and CDR2 sequences are MNHEY and SVGAGI. Trimming pared 4 bases from V and 1 base from J, leaving 14 bases between. The CDR3 runs to 15 residues. CDR3 residues: CASSSWTASSYEQYF. CDR3 DNA sequence: TGTGCCAGCAGTTCCTGGACAGCTTCATCCTACGAGCAGTACTTC.

This clone was counted between two and nine times. The rearrangement uses TRBV9 and TRBJ1-5; D is undetermined. Germline assignment: CDR1 SGDLS and CDR2 YYNGEE. The CDR3 extends over 15 amino acids. Deletions cut 4 bases from V and 0 bases from J, with 11 bases between. DNA of the CDR3: TGTGCCAGCAGCCCTGATGCCTATAGCAATCAGCCCCAGCATTTT. Translated, it gives CASSPDAYSNQPQHF.

This rearrangement joins TRBV10-3 to TRBJ1-6, with a possible D match to TRBD1 (5 bases). The CDR3 loop spans 14 amino acids. Germline-derived CDR1 and CDR2 are ENHRY and SYGVKD. V was cut by 3 bases and J by 7 bases, with 10 bases left in between. In nucleotides, the CDR3 is TGTGCCATCAGTGATTATAGACAGAATTCACCCCTCCACTTT. It specifies CAISDYRQNSPLHF.

The CDR3 nucleotides are TGCGCCAGCAGCGATTCATGGACTAGCGGGGGGGGCGATGAGCAGTTCTTC. Amino acids: CASSDSWTSGGGDEQFF. V gene TRBV5-1 combines with J gene TRBJ2-1, with 15 positions matching TRBD2. After removal of 4 bases from V and 8 bases from J, the junction contained 10 bases not matched to a gene. Per the germline V gene, CDR1 is SGHRS and CDR2 is YFSETQ. CDR3 length: 17 residues.

The V call is TRBV10-3, the J call TRBJ2-7; 12 nucleotides align to TRBD2. Germline CDR1 reads ENHRY; CDR2 reads SYGVKD. The J segment lost 3 bases and the V segment lost 10 bases, leaving 7 bases of the junction unmatched. This CDR3 is built from 14 residues. The CDR3 loop reads CASMGLAGIYEQYF. The CDR3 DNA sequence: TGTGCCAGCATGGGACTAGCGGGTATCTACGAGCAGTACTTC.